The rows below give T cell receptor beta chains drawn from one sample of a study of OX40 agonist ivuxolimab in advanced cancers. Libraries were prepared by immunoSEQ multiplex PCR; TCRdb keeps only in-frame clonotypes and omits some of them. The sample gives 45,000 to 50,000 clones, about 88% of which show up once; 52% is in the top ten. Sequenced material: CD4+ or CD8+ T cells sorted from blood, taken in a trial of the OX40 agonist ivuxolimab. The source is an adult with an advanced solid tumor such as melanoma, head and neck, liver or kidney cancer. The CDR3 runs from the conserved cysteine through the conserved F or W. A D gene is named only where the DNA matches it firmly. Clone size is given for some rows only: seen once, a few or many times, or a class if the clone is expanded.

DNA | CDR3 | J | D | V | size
TGTGCCAGCAGCCGCGGCGGGGGGGCTGGTTCACCCCTCCACTTT | CASSRGGGAGSPLHF | TRBJ1-6 | . | TRBV7-2 | .
TGCGCCAGCAGCCAAGGGCAGGGGTACTACGAGCAGTACTTC | CASSQGQGYYEQYF | TRBJ2-7 | . | TRBV4-1 | .
TGTGCCAGCGGATGGACAGCTCTGGTTGCCGGGGAGCTGTTTTTT | CASGWTALVAGELFF | TRBJ2-2 | . | TRBV7-9 | .
TGCAGCGTCGGGGCAGCTAATGAGCAGTTCTTC | CSVGAANEQFF | TRBJ2-1 | . | TRBV29-1 | .
TGTGCCAGCAGCTTAGGGGACTGGGGGGATCCCTACGAGCAGTACTTC | CASSLGDWGDPYEQYF | TRBJ2-7 | . | TRBV11-3 | .
TGTGCCAGCAGCTTATTGGGGGGCTCCTACAATGAGCAGTTCTTC | CASSLLGGSYNEQFF | TRBJ2-1 | . | TRBV7-3 | .
TGTGCCAGTAGTAGGGACAGGAGTAGCAATCAGCCCCAGCATTTT | CASSRDRSSNQPQHF | TRBJ1-5 | TRBD1 | TRBV19 | many
TGTGCCAGCTCACCACCGGGACAGGGGACCGAGACCCAGTACTTC | CASSPPGQGTETQYF | TRBJ2-5 | TRBD1 | TRBV18 | once
TGTGCCAGCAGCTTGGGGTATGGCTACACCTTC | CASSLGYGYTF | TRBJ1-2 | . | TRBV5-5 | .
TGCGCCAGCAGCTTGGAAGGGACAGGGTTTTACGAGCAGTACTTC | CASSLEGTGFYEQYF | TRBJ2-7 | TRBD1 | TRBV5-1 | .
TGCGCCAGCAGCCAAGGGGAAGGGGGCGAGCAGTACTTC | CASSQGEGGEQYF | TRBJ2-7 | . | TRBV4-1 | once
TGTGCCATCAGTGACGGGCAGGGTGGGCGCACTAATGAAAAACTGTTTTTT | CAISDGQGGRTNEKLFF | TRBJ1-4 | . | TRBV10-3 | few
TGTGCCATCAGAGAACAGGCACCCTACGAGCAGTACTTC | CAIREQAPYEQYF | TRBJ2-7 | . | TRBV10-3 | .
TGTGCCAGCAGCGTAGTCGGAGGGAGTTCCTACAATGAGCAGTTCTTC | CASSVVGGSSYNEQFF | TRBJ2-1 | . | TRBV9 | .
TGTGCCAGCAGCTTAAGCGGGGGGCAGGCAGATACGCAGTATTTT | CASSLSGGQADTQYF | TRBJ2-3 | TRBD2 | TRBV7-9 | .
TGTGCCAGCAGCCACACCGACAGGGGGCGAGAGACCCAGTACTTC | CASSHTDRGRETQYF | TRBJ2-5 | TRBD1 | TRBV7-2 | .
TGTGCCAGCAGCTTAGTAGGGTTCAGCTCCTACAATGAGCAGTTCTTC | CASSLVGFSSYNEQFF | TRBJ2-1 | . | TRBV7-2 | .
TGTGCCAGCAGCCCCATTCGGGGAGGGATACAGTATTTT | CASSPIRGGIQYF | TRBJ2-3 | TRBD2 | TRBV14 | .
TGTGCCAGCAGTGGGGCAGGGATCACTGATGAGCAGTTCTTC | CASSGAGITDEQFF | TRBJ2-1 | . | TRBV2 | .
TGTGCCAGCAGTGAAAGGGACCCGGGATACGAGCAGTACTTC | CASSERDPGYEQYF | TRBJ2-7 | . | TRBV6-1 | .
TGTGCCAGCAGCCCTGGACGGAGGGTGGAAAAACTGTTTTTT | CASSPGRRVEKLFF | TRBJ1-4 | . | TRBV6-1 | .
TGTGCCAGCAGCAACCCCCCCGCGGGGGCCCTCACAGATACGCAGTATTTT | CASSNPPAGALTDTQYF | TRBJ2-3 | . | TRBV9 | .
TGTGCCAGCAGCTTGGACAGTAGTTATAATTCACCCCTCCACTTT | CASSLDSSYNSPLHF | TRBJ1-6 | . | TRBV5-5 | .
TGTGCCAGCAGCTCGTGGGAGGCGGGGATGAATGAGCAGTTCTTC | CASSSWEAGMNEQFF | TRBJ2-1 | . | TRBV11-2 | .
TGTGCCAGCAGCCCGGGGGGCACAGATACGCAGTATTTT | CASSPGGTDTQYF | TRBJ2-3 | . | TRBV7-3 | once
TGTGCCGGAGGGGACGGAAATCAGCCCCAGCATTTT | CAGGDGNQPQHF | TRBJ1-5 | . | TRBV18 | .
TGTGCCAGCAGCTTCGGACAGGCTAGTGGGGCCAACGTCCTGACTTTC | CASSFGQASGANVLTF | TRBJ2-6 | TRBD1 | TRBV7-2 | .
TGTGCCAGTAGCCCCGGGTCCATGACGTACTACGAGCAGTACTTC | CASSPGSMTYYEQYF | TRBJ2-7 | . | TRBV19 | few
TGCGCCAGCAGCCTTCGGACTAGCGGGGACACCGGGGAGCTGTTTTTT | CASSLRTSGDTGELFF | TRBJ2-2 | TRBD2 | TRBV4-3 | .
TGCGCCAGCAGCGTGATACCTACCGGGACTAGCGGGGGGAACCAAGAGACCCAGTACTTC | CASSVIPTGTSGGNQETQYF | TRBJ2-5 | TRBD2 | TRBV5-1 | .
TGTGCCAGCAGCCGCATAGGACAGGCTTCGACCTACAATGAGCAGTTCTTC | CASSRIGQASTYNEQFF | TRBJ2-1 | TRBD1 | TRBV11-1 | .
TGTGCCAGCAGTTTGAATCCGGGACAGGGGGTCGGGGAGCTGTTTTTT | CASSLNPGQGVGELFF | TRBJ2-2 | TRBD1 | TRBV6-4 | .
TGTGCCAGCATTGGCGGGTGGGGGACAGCGATTACCTACGAGCAGTACTTC | CASIGGWGTAITYEQYF | TRBJ2-7 | TRBD1 | TRBV7-8 | .
TGTGCCACGCAAAAGGACAGTAACACCGGGGAGCTGTTTTTT | CATQKDSNTGELFF | TRBJ2-2 | . | TRBV9 | .
TGTGCCATCAGTCCCCCTGTTGGGGGCAGGGCGGAGGAGCAGTACTTC | CAISPPVGGRAEEQYF | TRBJ2-7 | . | TRBV10-3 | .